This T cell receptor beta chain is from a study of immune evolution from preneoplasia to lung adenocarcinoma. The study, taken as a whole, reports: Top clone share appeared to fall from AAH through AIS, MIA, adenocarcinoma.

CDR1 is MDHEN, CDR2 SYDVKM, per germline. CDR3 length equals 14 residues. Between the trimmed V and J ends, which lost 6 bases and 0 bases, there was a span of 12 bases. Between about 2014 and 2018, patients underwent resection in Japan or China. Repertoires were generated with immunoSEQ multiplex PCR, while TCRdb's copy carries only in-frame clones and drops some. The repertoire holds around 3,500 clones, with 80% as singletons. In regard to this clone: The antigen is unknown.

The receptor was derived from a person aged 65-85 years with lung adenocarcinoma. Sequenced input: FFPE lung adenocarcinoma in situ tissue. The chain has TRBV28 and TRBJ2-7; D may match TRBD1 or TRBD2 (6 bases each). CDR3 sequence reads: CASSRGGSSYEQYF. The CDR3 DNA reads TGTGCCAGCAGCAGGGGAGGTAGCTCCTACGAGCAGTACTTC.